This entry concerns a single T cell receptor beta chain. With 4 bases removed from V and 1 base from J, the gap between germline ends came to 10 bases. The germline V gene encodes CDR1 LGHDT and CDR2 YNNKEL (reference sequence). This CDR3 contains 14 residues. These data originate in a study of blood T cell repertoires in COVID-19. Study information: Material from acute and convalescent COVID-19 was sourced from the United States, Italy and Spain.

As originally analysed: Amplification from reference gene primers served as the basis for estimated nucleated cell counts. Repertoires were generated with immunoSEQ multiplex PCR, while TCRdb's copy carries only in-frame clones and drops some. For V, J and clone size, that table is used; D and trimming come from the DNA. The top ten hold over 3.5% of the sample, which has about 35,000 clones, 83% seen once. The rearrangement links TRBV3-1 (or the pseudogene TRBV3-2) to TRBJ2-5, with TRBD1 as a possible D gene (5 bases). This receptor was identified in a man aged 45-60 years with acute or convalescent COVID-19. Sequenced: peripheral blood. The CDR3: CASSPDSLQETQYF. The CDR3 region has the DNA TGTGCCAGCAGCCCCGACAGCCTCCAAGAGACCCAGTACTTC.